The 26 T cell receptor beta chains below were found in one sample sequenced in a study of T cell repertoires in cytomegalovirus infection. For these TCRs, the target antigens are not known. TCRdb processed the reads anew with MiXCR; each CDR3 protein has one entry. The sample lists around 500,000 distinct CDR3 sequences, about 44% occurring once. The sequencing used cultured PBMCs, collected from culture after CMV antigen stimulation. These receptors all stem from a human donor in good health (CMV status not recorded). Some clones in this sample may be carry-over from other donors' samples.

The chain's CDR3 is CASTNSGHPYEQYF. The CDR3 nucleotides read TGTGCCAGCACCAACTCGGGACATCCCTACGAGCAGTACTTC. The chain uses TRBV7-6 and TRBJ2-7, with D possibly matching TRBD1 (6 bases). The germline V gene has CDR1 SGHVS and CDR2 FNYEAQ. CDR3 length: 14 amino acids. Trimming shortened V by 7 bases and J by 2 bases, and 15 bases separated the two germline ends. Combining the CDR3 with reference TRBV7-6 and TRBJ2-7 gives the whole variable domain GAGVSQSPRYKVTKRGQDVALRCDPISGHVSLYWYRQALGQGPEFLTYFNYEAQQDKSGLPNDRFSAERPEGSISTLTIQRTEQRDSAMYRCASTNSGHPYEQYFGPGTRLTVT.

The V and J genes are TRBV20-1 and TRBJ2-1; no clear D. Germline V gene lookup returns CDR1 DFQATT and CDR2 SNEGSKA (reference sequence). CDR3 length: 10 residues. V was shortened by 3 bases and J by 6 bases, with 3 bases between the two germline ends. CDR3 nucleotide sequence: TGCAGTGCTAGCATCAATGAGCAGTTCTTC. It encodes CSASINEQFF.

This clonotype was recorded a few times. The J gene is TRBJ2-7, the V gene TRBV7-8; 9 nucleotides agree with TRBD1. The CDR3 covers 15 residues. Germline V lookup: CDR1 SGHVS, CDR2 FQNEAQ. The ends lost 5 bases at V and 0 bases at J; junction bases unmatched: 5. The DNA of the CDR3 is TGTGCCAGCAGCCCCCGGACAGGGGACTCCTACGAGCAGTACTTC. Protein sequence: CASSPRTGDSYEQYF.

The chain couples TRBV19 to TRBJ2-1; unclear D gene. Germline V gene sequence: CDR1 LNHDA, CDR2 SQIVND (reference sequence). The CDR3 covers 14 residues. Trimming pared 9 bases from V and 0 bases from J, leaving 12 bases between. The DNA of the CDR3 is TGTGCCAGCAATCGGGCGATCTCCTACAATGAGCAGTTCTTC. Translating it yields CASNRAISYNEQFF.

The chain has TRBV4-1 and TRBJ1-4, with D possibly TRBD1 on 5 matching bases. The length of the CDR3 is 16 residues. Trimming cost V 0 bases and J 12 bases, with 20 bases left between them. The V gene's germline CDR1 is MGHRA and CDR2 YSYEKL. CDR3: CASSQDPGTGVMELFF. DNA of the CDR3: TGCGCCAGCAGCCAAGATCCCGGGACGGGGGTCATGGAACTGTTTTTT.

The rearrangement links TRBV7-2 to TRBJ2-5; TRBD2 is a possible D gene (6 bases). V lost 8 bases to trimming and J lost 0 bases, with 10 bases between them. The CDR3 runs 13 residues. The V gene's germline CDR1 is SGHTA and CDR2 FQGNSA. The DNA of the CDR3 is TGTGCCAGCTGCCGGGACTACCAAGAGACCCAGTACTTC. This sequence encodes CASCRDYQETQYF.

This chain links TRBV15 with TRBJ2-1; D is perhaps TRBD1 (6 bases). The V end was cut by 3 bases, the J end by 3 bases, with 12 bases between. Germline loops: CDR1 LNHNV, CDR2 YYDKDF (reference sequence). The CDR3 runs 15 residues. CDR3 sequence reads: CATSSEGVIYNEQFF. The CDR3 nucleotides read TGTGCCACCAGCAGCGAGGGGGTAATCTACAATGAGCAGTTCTTC.

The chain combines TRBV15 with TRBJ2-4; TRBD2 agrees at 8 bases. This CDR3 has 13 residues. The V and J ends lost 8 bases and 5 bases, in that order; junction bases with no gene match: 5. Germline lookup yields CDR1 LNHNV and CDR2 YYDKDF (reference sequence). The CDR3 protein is CATATGRENIQYF. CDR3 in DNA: TGTGCCACCGCCACCGGGAGGGAAAACATTCAGTACTTC.

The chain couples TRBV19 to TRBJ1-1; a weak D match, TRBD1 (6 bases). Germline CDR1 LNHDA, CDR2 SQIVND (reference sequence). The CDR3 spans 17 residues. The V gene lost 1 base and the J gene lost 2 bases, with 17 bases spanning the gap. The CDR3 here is CASSIGGGGVGNTEAFF. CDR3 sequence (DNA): TGTGCCAGTAGTATAGGGGGGGGGGGCGTCGGAAACACTGAAGCTTTCTTT.

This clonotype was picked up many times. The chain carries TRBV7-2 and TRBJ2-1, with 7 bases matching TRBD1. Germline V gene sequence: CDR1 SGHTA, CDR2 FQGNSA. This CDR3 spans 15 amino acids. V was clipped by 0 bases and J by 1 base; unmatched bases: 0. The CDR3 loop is CASSLARGSYNEQFF. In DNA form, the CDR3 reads TGTGCCAGCAGCTTAGCCAGGGGGTCCTACAATGAGCAGTTCTTC.

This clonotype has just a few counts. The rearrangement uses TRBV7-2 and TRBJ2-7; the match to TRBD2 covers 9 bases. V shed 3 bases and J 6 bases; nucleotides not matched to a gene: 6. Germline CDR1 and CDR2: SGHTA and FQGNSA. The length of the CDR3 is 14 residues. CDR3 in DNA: TGTGCCAGCAGCTTTAGCGGGGGTCCTTCCGAGCAGTACTTC. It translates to CASSFSGGPSEQYF. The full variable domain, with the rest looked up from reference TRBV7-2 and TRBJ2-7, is GAGVSQSPSNKVTEKGKDVELRCDPISGHTALYWYRQSLGQGLEFLIYFQGNSAPDKSGLPSDRFSAERTGGSVSTLTIQRTQQEDSAVYLCASSFSGGPSEQYFGPGTRLTVT.

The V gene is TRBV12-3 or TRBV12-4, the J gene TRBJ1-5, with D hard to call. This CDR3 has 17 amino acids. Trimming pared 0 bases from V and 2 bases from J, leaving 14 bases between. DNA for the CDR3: TGTGCCAGCAGTTTAGCGGCCGGCGGGAAGGGCAATCAGCCCCAGCATTTT. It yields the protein CASSLAAGGKGNQPQHF.

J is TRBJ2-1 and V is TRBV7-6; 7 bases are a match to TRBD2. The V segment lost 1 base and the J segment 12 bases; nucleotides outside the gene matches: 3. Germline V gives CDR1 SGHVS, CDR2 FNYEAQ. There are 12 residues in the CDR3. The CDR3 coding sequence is TGTGCCAGCAGCTTAGGGGAGCGGGGGCAGTTCTTC. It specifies CASSLGERGQFF.

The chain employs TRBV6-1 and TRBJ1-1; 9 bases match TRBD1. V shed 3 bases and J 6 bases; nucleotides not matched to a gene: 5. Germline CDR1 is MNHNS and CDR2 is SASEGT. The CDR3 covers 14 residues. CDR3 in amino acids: CASSDAGQGPEAFF. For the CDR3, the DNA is TGTGCCAGCAGTGATGCGGGACAGGGCCCTGAAGCTTTCTTT.

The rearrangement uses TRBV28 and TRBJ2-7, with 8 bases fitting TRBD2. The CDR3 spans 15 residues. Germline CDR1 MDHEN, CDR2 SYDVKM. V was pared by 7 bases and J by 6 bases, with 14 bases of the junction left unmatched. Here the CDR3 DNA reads TGTGCCAGCATTCCGTTCGGGACTAGAGCCCGCGAGCAGTACTTC. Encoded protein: CASIPFGTRAREQYF.

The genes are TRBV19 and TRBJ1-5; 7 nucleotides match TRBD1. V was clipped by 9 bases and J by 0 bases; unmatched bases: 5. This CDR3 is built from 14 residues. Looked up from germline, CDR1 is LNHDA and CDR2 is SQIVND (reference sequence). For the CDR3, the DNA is TGTGCCAGAGATGGGACAGCTAGCAATCAGCCCCAGCATTTT. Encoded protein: CARDGTASNQPQHF.

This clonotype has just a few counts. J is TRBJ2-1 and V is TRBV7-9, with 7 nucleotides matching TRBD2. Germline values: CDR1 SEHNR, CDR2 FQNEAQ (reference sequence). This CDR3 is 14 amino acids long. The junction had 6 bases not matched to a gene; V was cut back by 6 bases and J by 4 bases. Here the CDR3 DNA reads TGTGCCAGCAGACAGACTAGCAGGTACAATGAGCAGTTCTTC. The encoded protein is CASRQTSRYNEQFF.

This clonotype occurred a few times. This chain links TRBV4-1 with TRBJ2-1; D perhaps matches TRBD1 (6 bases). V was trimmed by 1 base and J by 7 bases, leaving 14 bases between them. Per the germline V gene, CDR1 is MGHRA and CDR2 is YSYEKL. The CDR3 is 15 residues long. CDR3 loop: CASSQVGTRSNEQFF. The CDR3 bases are TGCGCCAGCAGCCAAGTGGGGACACGGTCGAATGAGCAGTTCTTC.

CDR3 sequence (DNA): TGTGCCAGCAGCTTAGCGGGACAGCAGGATGAAAAACTGTTTTTT. Translation gives CASSLAGQQDEKLFF. The J gene is TRBJ1-4, the V gene TRBV7-2; 7 bases fit TRBD1. This CDR3 has 15 amino acids. CDR1 is SGHTA, CDR2 FQGNSA, per germline. V lost 0 bases and J lost 6; bases outside the gene matches: 4.

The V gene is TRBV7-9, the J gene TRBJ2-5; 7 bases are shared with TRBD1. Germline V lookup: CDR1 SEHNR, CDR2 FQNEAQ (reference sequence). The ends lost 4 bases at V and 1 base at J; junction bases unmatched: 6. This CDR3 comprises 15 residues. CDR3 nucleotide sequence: TGTGCCAGCAGCTATACAGGGGTCCGCCAAGAGACCCAGTACTTC. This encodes CASSYTGVRQETQYF.

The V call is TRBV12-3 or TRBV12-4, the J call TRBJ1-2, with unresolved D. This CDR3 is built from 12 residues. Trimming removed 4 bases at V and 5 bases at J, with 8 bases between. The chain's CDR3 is CASSSYGYGYTF. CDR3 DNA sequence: TGTGCCAGCAGTTCTTATGGTTATGGCTACACCTTC.

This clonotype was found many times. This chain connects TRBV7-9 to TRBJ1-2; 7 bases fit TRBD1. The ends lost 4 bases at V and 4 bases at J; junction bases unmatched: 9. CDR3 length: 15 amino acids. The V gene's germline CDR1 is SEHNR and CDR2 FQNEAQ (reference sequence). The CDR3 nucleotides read TGTGCCAGCAGCTCCACTTGGCCAGGGGGCTATGGCTACACCTTC. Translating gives CASSSTWPGGYGYTF.

The CDR3 protein is CASSRTGTNSPLHF. CDR3 coding DNA: TGTGCCAGCAGCCGAACAGGGACCAATTCACCCCTCCACTTT. The V and J genes are TRBV7-3 and TRBJ1-6, with a weak D call TRBD1 (6 bases). Germline CDR1 and CDR2: SGHTA and FQGTGA. Between the trimmed V and J ends, which lost 5 bases and 7 bases, there was a span of 12 bases. This CDR3 has 14 amino acids.

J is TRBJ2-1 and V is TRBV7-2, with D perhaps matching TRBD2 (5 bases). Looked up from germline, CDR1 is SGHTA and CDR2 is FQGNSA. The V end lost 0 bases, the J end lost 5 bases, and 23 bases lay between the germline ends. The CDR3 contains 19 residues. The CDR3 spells CASSLADYVTTRTNNEQFF. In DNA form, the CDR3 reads TGTGCCAGCAGCTTAGCCGACTACGTGACTACAAGAACGAACAATGAGCAGTTCTTC.

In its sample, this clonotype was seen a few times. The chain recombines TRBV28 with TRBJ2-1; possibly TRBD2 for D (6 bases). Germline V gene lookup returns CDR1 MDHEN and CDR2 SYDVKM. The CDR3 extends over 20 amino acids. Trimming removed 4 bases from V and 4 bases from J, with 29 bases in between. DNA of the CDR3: TGTGCCAGCAGTTCCCTAACAAGAAACTGGGACTTCCAAATTTACAATGAGCAGTTCTTC. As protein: CASSSLTRNWDFQIYNEQFF.

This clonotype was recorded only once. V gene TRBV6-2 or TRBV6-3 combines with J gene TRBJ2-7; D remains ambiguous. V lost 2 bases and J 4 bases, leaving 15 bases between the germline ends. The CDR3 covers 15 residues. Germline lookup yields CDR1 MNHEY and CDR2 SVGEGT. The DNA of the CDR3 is TGTGCCAGCAGTTACCATGAATCCGTCACGTACGAGCAGTACTTC. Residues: CASSYHESVTYEQYF.